The rows below give T cell receptor beta chains drawn from one sample of a study of T cells in Graves' hyperthyroidism and ophthalmopathy. TCRdb called the multiplex PCR reads again in MiXCR, with one record for every CDR3 protein. The sample has over 250,000 distinct CDR3 sequences, around 15% seen once. Material: blood. These receptors were taken from a woman aged 55-70 years with Graves' ophthalmopathy. Each CDR3 is given with its conserved first and last residue. The D gene is left open where the match is weak. Clone size, where shown, is once, few, many, or a class for clones that have expanded.

v_gene	d_gene	abundance	j_gene	CDR3aa
TRBV29-1	TRBD1	.	TRBJ1-1	CSAGTGTGTEAFF
TRBV19	.	few	TRBJ2-3	CASSMGPDTDTQYF
TRBV4-1	TRBD1	many	TRBJ2-3	CASNKDRATDTQYF
TRBV15	.	few	TRBJ2-5	CATSRSRASQETQYF
TRBV5-8	.	.	TRBJ2-7	CASSLGVWTGNYEQYF
TRBV11-2	.	.	TRBJ1-2	CASSLGGMFNYGYTF
TRBV7-9	.	many	TRBJ2-5	CASSLGTGSRKETQYF
TRBV20-1	.	many	TRBJ1-5	CSARGFGRLDYSNQPQHF
TRBV2	.	many	TRBJ1-6	CASSRLGAHSPLHF
TRBV6-5	.	.	TRBJ2-2	CASSSIVGFAGELFF
TRBV28	TRBD2	many	TRBJ2-7	CASSLFQGNIAGGDEQYF